The clone carrying this TCR beta chain was detected only once. What it recognizes is unknown. Assay used: immunoSEQ multiplex PCR; TCRdb lists only in-frame clones, some missing. The sample has 15,000 to 20,000 clones; 79% are singletons. These data belong to a study of OX40 agonist ivuxolimab in advanced cancers. Study as a whole: Prior checkpoint blockade (anti-PD-1, anti-PD-L1 or anti-CTLA-4) was permitted; roughly 40% had it. Regarding the study as a whole: Nonresponders, in some cases, also had low normalized T-cell clonal expansion.

Trimming took 5 bases from V and 7 from J, leaving 12 bases between them. The CDR3 contains 14 residues. Germline V gives CDR1 MNHEY, CDR2 SMNVEV (reference sequence). The source was CD4+ or CD8+ T cells sorted from blood, collected in a trial of the OX40 agonist ivuxolimab. This sequence was found in an adult with an advanced solid tumor such as melanoma, head and neck, liver or kidney cancer. The chain employs TRBV27 and TRBJ1-6; perhaps TRBD1 as D (5 bases). CDR3 residues: CASSMGLVNSPLHF. DNA for the CDR3: TGTGCCAGCAGTATGGGACTAGTGAATTCACCCCTCCACTTT.